This TCR beta chain came from a study of T cell repertoires in cytomegalovirus infection. Study-wide points: The cumulative frequency of public TCR beta families distinguished individuals who carried CMV together with the relevant HLA.

Trimming stripped 6 bases from V and 5 bases from J, with 16 bases between. Germline CDR1 SQVTM, CDR2 ANQGSEA. CDR3 length: 13 residues. A single record per CDR3 protein comes from TCRdb applying MiXCR to the reads. This table holds 400,000 or so distinct CDR3 sequences, around 32% found once. As regards this clonotype: Its specificity is unknown.

The receptor's source is a human donor in good health (CMV status not recorded). Some clones in this sample may be carry-over from other donors' samples. The chain carries TRBV29-1 and TRBJ2-5; no firm D call. Sequenced sample: PBMCs. CDR3 DNA: TGCAGCGTGGGCTCGGGCCTGGGGGAGACCCAGTACTTC. Protein: CSVGSGLGETQYF.